The entry that follows covers one TCR beta chain sequence. Its antigen is currently unknown. This entry comes from a study of monozygotic twins with inflammatory bowel disease. Study-wide results and limits: Among IBD patients, fewer clonotypes were shared with others than among healthy twins, especially with disease activity. Immunosuppressive treatments were not uniform, and this may have added variability to patient repertoires. Healthy co-twins, by inverse Simpson, had higher TCRbeta diversity than their siblings with IBD.

The germline CDR1 and CDR2 sequences are SGHVS and FNYEAQ. This CDR3 comprises 16 residues. Each sample's cDNA came from eight separate reactions. After re-calling the 5' RACE reads, TCRdb lists one entry per CDR3 protein, DNA absent. The data show about 330,000 distinct CDR3 sequences, and the top ten clones hold over 2%. The rearrangement uses TRBV7-6 and TRBJ2-1; there is no DNA to check the TCRdb D call of TRBD2. The source material was blood. This clonotype originated in a human donor with ulcerative colitis or Crohn's disease, or a healthy co-twin of an affected twin (not recorded which). The CDR3 loop is CASSLVVESPYNEQFF.